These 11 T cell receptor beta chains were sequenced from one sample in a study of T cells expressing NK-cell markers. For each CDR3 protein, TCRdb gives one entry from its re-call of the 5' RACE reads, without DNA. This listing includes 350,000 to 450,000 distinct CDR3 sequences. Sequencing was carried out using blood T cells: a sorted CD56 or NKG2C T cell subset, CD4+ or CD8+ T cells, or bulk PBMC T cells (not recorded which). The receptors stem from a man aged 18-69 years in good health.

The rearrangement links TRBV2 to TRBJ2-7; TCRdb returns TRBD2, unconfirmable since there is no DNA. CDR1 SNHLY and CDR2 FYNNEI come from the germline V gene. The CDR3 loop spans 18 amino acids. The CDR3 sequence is CASSEALLLAGGAYEQYF. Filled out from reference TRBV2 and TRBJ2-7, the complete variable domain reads EPEVTQTPSHQVTQMGQEVILRCVPISNHLYFYWYRQILGQKVEFLVSFYNNEISEKSEIFDDQFSVERPDGSNFTLKIRSTKLEDSAMYFCASSEALLLAGGAYEQYFGPGTRLTVT.

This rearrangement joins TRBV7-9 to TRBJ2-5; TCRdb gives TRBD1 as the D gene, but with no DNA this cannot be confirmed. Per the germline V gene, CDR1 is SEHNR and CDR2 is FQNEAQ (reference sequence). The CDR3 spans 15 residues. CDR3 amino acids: CASSLGKGQQETQYF. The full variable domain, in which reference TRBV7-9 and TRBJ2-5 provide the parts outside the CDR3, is DTGVSQNPRHKITKRGQNVTFRCDPISEHNRLYWYRQTLGQGPEFLTYFQNEAQLEKSRLLSDRFSAERPKGSFSTLEIQRTEQGDSAMYLCASSLGKGQQETQYFGPGTRLLVL.

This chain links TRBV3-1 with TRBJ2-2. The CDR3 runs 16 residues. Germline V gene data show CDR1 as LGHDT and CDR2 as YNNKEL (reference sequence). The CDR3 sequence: CASSQERSAYTGELFF. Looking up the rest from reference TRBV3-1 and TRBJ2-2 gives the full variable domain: DTAVSQTPKYLVTQMGNDKSIKCEQNLGHDTMYWYKQDSKKFLKIMFSYNNKELIINETVPNRFSPKSPDKAHLNLHINSLELGDSAVYFCASSQERSAYTGELFFGEGSRLTVL.

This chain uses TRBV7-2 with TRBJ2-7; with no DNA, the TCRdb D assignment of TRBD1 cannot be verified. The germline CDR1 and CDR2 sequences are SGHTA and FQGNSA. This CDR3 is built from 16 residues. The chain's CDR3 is CASSPWAGGKGNEQYF.

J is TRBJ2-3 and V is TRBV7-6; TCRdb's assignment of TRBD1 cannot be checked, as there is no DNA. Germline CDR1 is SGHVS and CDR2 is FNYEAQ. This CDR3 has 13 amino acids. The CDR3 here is CASSLGAGDTQYF.

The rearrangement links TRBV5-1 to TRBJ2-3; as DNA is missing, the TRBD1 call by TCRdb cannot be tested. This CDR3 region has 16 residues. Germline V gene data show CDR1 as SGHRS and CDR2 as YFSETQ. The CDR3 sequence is CASSFSQGSYTDTQYF. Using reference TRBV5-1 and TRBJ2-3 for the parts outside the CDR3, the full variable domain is KAGVTQTPRYLIKTRGQQVTLSCSPISGHRSVSWYQQTPGQGLQFLFEYFSETQRNKGNFPGRFSGRQFSNSRSEMNVSTLELGDSALYLCASSFSQGSYTDTQYFGPGTRLTVL.

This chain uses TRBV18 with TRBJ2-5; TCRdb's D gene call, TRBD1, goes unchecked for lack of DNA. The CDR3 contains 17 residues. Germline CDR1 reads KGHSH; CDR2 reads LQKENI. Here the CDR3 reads CASSPRNPGGVLETQYF.

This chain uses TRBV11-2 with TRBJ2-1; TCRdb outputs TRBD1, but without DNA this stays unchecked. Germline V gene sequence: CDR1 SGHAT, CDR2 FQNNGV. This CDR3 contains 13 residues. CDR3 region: CASSLGDSNEQFF. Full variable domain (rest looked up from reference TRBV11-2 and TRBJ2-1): EAGVAQSPRYKIIEKRQSVAFWCNPISGHATLYWYQQILGQGPKLLIQFQNNGVVDDSQLPKDRFSAERLKGVDSTLKIQPAKLEDSAVYLCASSLGDSNEQFFGPGTRLTVL.

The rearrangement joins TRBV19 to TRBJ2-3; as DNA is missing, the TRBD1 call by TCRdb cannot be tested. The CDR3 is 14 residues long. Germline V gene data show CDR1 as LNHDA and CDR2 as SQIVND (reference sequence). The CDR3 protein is CASSVTGVPDTQYF. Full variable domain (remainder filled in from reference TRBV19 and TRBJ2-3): DGGITQSPKYLFRKEGQNVTLSCEQNLNHDAMYWYRQDPGQGLRLIYYSQIVNDFQKGDIAEGYSVSREKKESFPLTVTSAQKNPTAFYLCASSVTGVPDTQYFGPGTRLTVL.

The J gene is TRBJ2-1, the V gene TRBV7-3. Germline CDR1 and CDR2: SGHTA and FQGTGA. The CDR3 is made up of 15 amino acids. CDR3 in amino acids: CASSLTAEGYNEQFF.

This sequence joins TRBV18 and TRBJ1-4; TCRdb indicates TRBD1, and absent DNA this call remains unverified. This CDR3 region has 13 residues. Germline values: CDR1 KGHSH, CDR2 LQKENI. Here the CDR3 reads CASQQGNNEKLFF.